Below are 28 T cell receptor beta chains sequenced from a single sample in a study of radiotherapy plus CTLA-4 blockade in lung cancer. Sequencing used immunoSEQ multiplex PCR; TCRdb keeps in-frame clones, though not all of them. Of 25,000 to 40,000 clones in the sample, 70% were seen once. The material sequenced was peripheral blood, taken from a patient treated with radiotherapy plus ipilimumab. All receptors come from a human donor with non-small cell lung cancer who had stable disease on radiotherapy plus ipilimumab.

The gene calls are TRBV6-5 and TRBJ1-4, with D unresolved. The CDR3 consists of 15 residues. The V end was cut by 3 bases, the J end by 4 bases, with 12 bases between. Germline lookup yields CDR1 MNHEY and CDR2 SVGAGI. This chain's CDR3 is CASSYNVQYNEKLFF. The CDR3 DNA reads TGTGCCAGCAGTTATAACGTCCAGTATAATGAAAAACTGTTTTTT.

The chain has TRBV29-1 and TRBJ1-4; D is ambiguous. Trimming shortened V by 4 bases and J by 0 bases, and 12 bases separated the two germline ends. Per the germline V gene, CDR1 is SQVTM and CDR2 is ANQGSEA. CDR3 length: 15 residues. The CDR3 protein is CSVATRLSTNEKLFF. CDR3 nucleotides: TGCAGCGTTGCAACCCGACTTTCAACTAATGAAAAACTGTTTTTT.

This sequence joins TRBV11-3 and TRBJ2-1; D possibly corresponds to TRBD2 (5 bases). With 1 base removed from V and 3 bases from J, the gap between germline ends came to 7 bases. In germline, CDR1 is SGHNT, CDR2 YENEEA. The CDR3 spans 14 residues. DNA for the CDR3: TGTGCCAGCAGCTTAGCGGGGTTCTACAATGAGCAGTTCTTC. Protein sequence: CASSLAGFYNEQFF.

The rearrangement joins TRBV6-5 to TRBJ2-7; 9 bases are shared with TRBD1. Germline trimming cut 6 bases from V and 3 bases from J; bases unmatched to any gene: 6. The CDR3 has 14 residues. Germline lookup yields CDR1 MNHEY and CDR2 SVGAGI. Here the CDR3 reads CASRKTGQGYEQYF. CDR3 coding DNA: TGTGCCAGCAGGAAAACGGGACAGGGCTACGAGCAGTACTTC.

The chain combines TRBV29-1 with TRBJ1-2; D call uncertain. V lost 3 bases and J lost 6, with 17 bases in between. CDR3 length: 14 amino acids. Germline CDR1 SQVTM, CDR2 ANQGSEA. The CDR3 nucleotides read TGCAGCGTTGATCGGGAGGCGGGGAGGAATGGCTACACCTTC. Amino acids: CSVDREAGRNGYTF. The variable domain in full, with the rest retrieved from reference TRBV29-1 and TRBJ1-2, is SAVISQKPSRDICQRGTSLTIQCQVDSQVTMMFWYRQQPGQSLTLIATANQGSEATYESGFVIDKFPISRPNLTFSTLTVSNMSPEDSSIYLCSVDREAGRNGYTFGSGTRLTVV.

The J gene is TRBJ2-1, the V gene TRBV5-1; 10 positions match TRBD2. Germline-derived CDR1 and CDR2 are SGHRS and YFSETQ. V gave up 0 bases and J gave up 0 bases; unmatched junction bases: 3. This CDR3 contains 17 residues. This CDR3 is CASSLASSGGSYNEQFF. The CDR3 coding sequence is TGCGCCAGCAGCTTGGCGTCTAGCGGGGGCTCCTACAATGAGCAGTTCTTC.

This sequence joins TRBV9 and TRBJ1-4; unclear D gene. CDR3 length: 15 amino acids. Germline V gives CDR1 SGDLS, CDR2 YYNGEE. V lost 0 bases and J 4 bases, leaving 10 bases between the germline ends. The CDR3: CASSVENGLNEKLFF. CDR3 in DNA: TGTGCCAGCAGCGTAGAAAACGGTCTTAATGAAAAACTGTTTTTT.

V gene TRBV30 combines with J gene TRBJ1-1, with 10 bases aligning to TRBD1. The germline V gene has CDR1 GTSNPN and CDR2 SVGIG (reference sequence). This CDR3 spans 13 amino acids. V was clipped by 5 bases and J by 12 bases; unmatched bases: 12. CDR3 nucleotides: TGTGCCTGGGATCGGGGGGACAGGGGTGTAACTTTCTTT. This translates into CAWDRGDRGVTFF.

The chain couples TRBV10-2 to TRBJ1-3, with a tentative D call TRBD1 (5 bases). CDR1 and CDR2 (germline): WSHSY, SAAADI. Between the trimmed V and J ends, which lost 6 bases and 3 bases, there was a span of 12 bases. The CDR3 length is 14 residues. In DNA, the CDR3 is TGCGCCAGCAGCACCCGGGGGGTTGGAAACACCATATATTTT. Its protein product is CASSTRGVGNTIYF.

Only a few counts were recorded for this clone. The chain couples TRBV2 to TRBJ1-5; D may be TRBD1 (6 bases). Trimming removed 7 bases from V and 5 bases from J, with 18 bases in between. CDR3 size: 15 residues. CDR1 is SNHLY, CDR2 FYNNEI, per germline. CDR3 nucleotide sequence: TGTGCCAGCAAGGGGAGGGAGGGGGGCTATCAGCCCCAGCATTTT. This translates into CASKGREGGYQPQHF.

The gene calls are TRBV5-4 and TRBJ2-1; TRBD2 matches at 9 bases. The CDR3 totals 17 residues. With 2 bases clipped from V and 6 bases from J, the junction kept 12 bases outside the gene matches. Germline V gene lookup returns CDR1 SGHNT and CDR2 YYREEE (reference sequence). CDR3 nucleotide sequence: TGTGCCAGCAGCTTTGGTAAACGGACTAGCGCCTCCAATGAGCAGTTCTTC. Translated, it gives CASSFGKRTSASNEQFF.

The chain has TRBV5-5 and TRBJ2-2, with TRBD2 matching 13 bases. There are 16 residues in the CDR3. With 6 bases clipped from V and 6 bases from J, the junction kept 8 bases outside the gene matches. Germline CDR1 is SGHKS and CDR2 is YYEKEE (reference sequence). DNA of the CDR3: TGTGCCAGCAACAATCGGGGACTAGCGGGATCCGGGGAGCTGTTTTTT. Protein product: CASNNRGLAGSGELFF.

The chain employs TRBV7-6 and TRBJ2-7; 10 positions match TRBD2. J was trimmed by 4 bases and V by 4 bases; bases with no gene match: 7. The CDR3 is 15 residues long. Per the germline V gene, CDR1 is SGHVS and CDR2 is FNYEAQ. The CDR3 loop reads CASSSLAGDPYEQYF. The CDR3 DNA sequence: TGTGCCAGCAGCTCCCTAGCGGGAGACCCTTACGAGCAGTACTTC.

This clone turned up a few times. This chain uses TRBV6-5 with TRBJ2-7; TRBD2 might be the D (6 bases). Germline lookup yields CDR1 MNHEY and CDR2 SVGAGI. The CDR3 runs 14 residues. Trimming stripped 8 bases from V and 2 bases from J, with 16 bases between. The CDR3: CASGTPGLTYEQYF. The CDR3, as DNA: TGTGCCAGCGGAACGCCGGGACTTACCTACGAGCAGTACTTC.

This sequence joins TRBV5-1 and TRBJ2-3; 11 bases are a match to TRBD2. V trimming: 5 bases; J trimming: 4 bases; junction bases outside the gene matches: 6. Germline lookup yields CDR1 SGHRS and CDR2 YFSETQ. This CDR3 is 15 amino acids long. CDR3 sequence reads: CASSLLAGEADTQYF. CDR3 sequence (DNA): TGCGCCAGCAGTCTACTAGCGGGAGAGGCAGATACGCAGTATTTT.

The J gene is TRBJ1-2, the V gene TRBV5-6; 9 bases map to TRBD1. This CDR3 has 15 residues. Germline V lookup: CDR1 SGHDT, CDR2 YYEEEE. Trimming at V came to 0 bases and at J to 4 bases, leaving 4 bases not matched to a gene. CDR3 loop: CASSLGDRDIYGYTF. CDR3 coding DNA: TGTGCCAGCAGCTTGGGGGACAGGGACATCTATGGCTACACCTTC.

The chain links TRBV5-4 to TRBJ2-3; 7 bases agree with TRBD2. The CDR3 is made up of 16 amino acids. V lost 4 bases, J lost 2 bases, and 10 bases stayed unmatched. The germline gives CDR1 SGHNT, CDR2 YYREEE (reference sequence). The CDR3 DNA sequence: TGTGCCAGCAGCCCTGGACTAGTGGGGAACACAGATACGCAGTATTTT. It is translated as CASSPGLVGNTDTQYF.

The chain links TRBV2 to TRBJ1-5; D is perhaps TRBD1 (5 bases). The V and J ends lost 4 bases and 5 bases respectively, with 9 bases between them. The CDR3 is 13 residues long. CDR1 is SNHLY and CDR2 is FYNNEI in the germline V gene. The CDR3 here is CASSAQVYQPQHF. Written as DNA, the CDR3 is TGTGCCAGCAGTGCACAGGTCTATCAGCCCCAGCATTTT.

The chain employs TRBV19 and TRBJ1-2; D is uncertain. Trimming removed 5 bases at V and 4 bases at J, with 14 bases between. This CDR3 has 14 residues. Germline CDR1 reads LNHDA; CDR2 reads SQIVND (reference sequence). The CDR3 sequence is CASSPQGRTYGYTF. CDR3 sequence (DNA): TGTGCCAGTAGTCCCCAAGGGAGAACCTATGGCTACACCTTC.

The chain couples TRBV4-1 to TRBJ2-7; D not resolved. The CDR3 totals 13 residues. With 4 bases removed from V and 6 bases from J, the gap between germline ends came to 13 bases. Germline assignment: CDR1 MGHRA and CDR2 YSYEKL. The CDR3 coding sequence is TGCGCCAGCAGCCTCCAGGCTGGGGTCGAGCAGTACTTC. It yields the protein CASSLQAGVEQYF.

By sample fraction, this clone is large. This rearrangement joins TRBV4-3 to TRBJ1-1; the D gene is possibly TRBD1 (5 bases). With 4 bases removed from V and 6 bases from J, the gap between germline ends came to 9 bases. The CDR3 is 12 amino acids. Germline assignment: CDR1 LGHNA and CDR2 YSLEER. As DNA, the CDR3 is TGCGCCAGCAGCCCAGACAGTTCTGAAGCTTTCTTT. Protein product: CASSPDSSEAFF.

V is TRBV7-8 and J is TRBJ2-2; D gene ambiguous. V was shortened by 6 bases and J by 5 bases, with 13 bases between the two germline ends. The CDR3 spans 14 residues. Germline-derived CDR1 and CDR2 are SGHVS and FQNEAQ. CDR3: CASRPPVRTGELFF. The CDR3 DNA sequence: TGTGCCAGCAGACCCCCTGTTAGGACCGGGGAGCTGTTTTTT.

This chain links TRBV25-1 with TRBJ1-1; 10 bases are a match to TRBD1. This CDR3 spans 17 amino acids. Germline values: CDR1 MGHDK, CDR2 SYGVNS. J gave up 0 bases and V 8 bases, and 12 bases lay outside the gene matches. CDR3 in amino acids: CASESSGQGLVNTEAFF. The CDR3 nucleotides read TGTGCCAGCGAATCATCGGGACAGGGGTTGGTGAACACTGAAGCTTTCTTT.

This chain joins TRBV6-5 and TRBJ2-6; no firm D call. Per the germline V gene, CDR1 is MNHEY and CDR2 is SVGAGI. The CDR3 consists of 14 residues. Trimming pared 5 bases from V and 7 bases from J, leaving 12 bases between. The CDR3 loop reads CASSPRPSANVLTF. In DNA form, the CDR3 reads TGTGCCAGCAGTCCGCGGCCCAGTGCCAACGTCCTGACTTTC.

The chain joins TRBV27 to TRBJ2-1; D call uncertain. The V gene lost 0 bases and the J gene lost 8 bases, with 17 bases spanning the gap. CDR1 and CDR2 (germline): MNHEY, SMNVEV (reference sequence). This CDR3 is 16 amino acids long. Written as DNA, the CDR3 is TGTGCCAGCAGTTTATCTCCCCGAGGATCTGGAGATGAGCAGTTCTTC. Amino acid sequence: CASSLSPRGSGDEQFF.

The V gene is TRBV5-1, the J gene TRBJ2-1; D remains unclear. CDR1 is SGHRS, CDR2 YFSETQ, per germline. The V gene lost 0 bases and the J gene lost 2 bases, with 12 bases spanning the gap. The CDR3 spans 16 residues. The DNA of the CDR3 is TGCGCCAGCAGCTTGGATGCTATGAGGACCTACAATGAGCAGTTCTTC. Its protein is CASSLDAMRTYNEQFF.

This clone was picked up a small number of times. The CDR3 sequence is CASSPPSVTDTQYF. CDR3 in DNA: TGTGCCAGCAGCCCCCCTTCGGTCACAGATACGCAGTATTTT. V and J are TRBV5-5 and TRBJ2-3; unclear D gene. Per germline, CDR1 SGHKS and CDR2 YYEKEE (reference sequence). CDR3 size: 14 residues. V lost 4 bases and J 2 bases, leaving 11 bases between the germline ends.

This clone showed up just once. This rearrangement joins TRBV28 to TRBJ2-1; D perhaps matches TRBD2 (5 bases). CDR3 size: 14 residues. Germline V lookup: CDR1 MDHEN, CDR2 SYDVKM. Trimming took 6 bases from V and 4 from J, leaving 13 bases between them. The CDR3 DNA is TGTGCCAGCAGACCCAGGACTGGATACAATGAGCAGTTCTTC. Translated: CASRPRTGYNEQFF. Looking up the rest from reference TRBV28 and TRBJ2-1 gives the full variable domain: DVKVTQSSRYLVKRTGEKVFLECVQDMDHENMFWYRQDPGLGLRLIYFSYDVKMKEKGDIPEGYSVSREKKERFSLILESASTNQTSMYLCASRPRTGYNEQFFGPGTRLTVL.